The 6 T cell receptor beta chains below come from one sample, sequenced in a study of cytomegalovirus exposure and HLA in healthy donors. The PCR contained 60 Vbeta and 13 Jbeta primers. Libraries were prepared by immunoSEQ multiplex PCR; TCRdb keeps only in-frame clonotypes and omits some of them. The sample contains over 150,000 clones, around 80% of which appear only once. Material for sequencing was PBMCs. These receptors originate from a man aged 30 to 39 in good health and CMV-seropositive.

The rearrangement links TRBV28 to TRBJ1-5, with 10 nucleotides matching TRBD1. The length of the CDR3 is 16 residues. V was clipped by 5 bases and J by 2 bases; unmatched bases: 6. The germline V gene has CDR1 MDHEN and CDR2 SYDVKM. The CDR3 spells CASSPGDRGRNQPQHF. As DNA, the CDR3 is TGTGCCAGCAGTCCTGGGGACAGGGGCCGCAATCAGCCCCAGCATTTT. The full variable domain, in which reference TRBV28 and TRBJ1-5 provide the parts outside the CDR3, is DVKVTQSSRYLVKRTGEKVFLECVQDMDHENMFWYRQDPGLGLRLIYFSYDVKMKEKGDIPEGYSVSREKKERFSLILESASTNQTSMYLCASSPGDRGRNQPQHFGDGTRLSIL.

This clone was observed a few times. The chain links TRBV4-1 to TRBJ1-6, with D hard to call. Germline V CDR1 and CDR2: MGHRA, YSYEKL. The CDR3 has 14 amino acids. V lost 4 bases, J lost 2 bases, and 6 bases lay in between. The DNA of the CDR3 is TGCGCCAGCAGCCTCCGGGCCTATAATTCACCCCTCCACTTT. Amino acids: CASSLRAYNSPLHF.

J is TRBJ2-3 and V is TRBV29-1; TRBD2 agrees at 7 bases. The V and J ends lost 4 bases and 8 bases, in that order; junction bases with no gene match: 6. The CDR3 consists of 12 residues. Germline assignment: CDR1 SQVTM and CDR2 ANQGSEA. Here the CDR3 reads CSVGLGEGTQYF. The CDR3 DNA sequence: TGCAGCGTTGGGCTAGGGGAGGGTACGCAGTATTTT.

This chain links TRBV27 with TRBJ2-7, with a tentative D call TRBD1 (6 bases). CDR1 and CDR2 from the germline V gene are MNHEY and SMNVEV (reference sequence). The CDR3 is made up of 16 amino acids. Between the trimmed V and J ends, which lost 4 bases and 3 bases, there was a span of 19 bases. In nucleotides, the CDR3 is TGTGCCAGCAGTTCCTTATACCAGACAGGCAACTACGAGCAGTACTTC. Translated: CASSSLYQTGNYEQYF.

This clone was seen only a few times. The rearrangement joins TRBV28 to TRBJ2-1, with D unclear. V was clipped by 7 bases and J by 0 bases, with 13 bases between them. Germline lookup yields CDR1 MDHEN and CDR2 SYDVKM. CDR3 size: 15 residues. As DNA, the CDR3 is TGTGCCAGCACTGTGACCCCTAGCTCCTACAATGAGCAGTTCTTC. This gives the protein CASTVTPSSYNEQFF.

This clone was seen a single time. CDR3 sequence: CASSLGGGDEKLFF. CDR3 nucleotide sequence: TGTGCCAGCAGTTTAGGGGGGGGCGATGAAAAACTGTTTTTT. This chain uses TRBV28 with TRBJ1-4; tentative D call: TRBD1 (6 bases). Germline V CDR1 and CDR2: MDHEN, SYDVKM. Trimming left V 2 bases short and J 6 bases short, with 10 bases between. This CDR3 region has 14 residues.